This T cell receptor beta chain was documented in a study of cytomegalovirus exposure and HLA in healthy donors. Use of 60 Vbeta and 13 Jbeta primers characterized the PCR. Libraries were prepared by immunoSEQ multiplex PCR; TCRdb keeps only in-frame clonotypes and omits some of them. The sample lists some 180,000 clones, 75% to 90% occurring once. The sequence was obtained from a girl under 18 in good health and CMV-seropositive. Sequenced sample: PBMCs.

The CDR3 loop reads CASRLLYYNEQFF. The CDR3 DNA reads as TGTGCCAGCAGACTCCTCTACTACAATGAGCAGTTCTTC. The chain joins TRBV27 to TRBJ2-1; D unclear. The CDR3 runs to 13 residues. Germline lookup yields CDR1 MNHEY and CDR2 SMNVEV (reference sequence). Trimming left V 6 bases short and J 3 bases short, with 9 bases between.